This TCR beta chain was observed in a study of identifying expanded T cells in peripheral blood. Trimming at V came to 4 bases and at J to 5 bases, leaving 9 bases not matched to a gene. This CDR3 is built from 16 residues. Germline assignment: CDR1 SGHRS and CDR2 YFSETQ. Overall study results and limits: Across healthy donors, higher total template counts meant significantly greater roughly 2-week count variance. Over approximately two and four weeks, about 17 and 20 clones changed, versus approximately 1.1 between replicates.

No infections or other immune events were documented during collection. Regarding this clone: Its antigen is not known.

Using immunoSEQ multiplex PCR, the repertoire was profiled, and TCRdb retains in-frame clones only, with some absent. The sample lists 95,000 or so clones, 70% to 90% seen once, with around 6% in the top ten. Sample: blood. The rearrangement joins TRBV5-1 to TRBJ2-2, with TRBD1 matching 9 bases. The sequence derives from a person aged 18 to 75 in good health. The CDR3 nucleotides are TGCGCCAGCAGCATGACCGGGACAGGGCGTACCGGGGAGCTGTTTTTT. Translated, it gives CASSMTGTGRTGELFF.